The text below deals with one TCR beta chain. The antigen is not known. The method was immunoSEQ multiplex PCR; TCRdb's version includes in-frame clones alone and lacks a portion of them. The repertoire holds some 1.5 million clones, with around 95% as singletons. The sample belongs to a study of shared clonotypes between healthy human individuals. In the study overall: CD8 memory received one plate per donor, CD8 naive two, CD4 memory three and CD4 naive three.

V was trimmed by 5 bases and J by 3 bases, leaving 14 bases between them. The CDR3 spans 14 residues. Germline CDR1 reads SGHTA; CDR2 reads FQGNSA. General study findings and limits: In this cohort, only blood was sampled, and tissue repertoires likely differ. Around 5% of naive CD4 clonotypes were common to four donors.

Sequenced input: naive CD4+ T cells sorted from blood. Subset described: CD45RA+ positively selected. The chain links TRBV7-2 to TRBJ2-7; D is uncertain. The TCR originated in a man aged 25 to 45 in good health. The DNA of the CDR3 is TGTGCCAGCAGCCCCGCCGCCCAGATCTACGAGCAGTACTTC. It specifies CASSPAAQIYEQYF.